Sequencing of this T cell receptor (beta chain) was carried out in a study of blood T cell repertoires in COVID-19. Overall study: Collection of acute and convalescent COVID-19 samples took place in the United States, Italy and Spain.

Here immunoSEQ multiplex PCR was the method, and the copy in TCRdb shows in-frame clones only, minus some. The sample yields 100,000 to 110,000 clones, just over 90% seen once. This clone came up once. The sequenced sample was peripheral blood. This sequence originates from a man in his forties or fifties with active COVID-19.

The CDR3 DNA reads TGTGCCAGCAGCTTGACAGGGGGCAATGAGCAGTTCTTC. Protein product: CASSLTGGNEQFF. The chain employs TRBV5-4 and TRBJ2-1; 8 bases map to TRBD1. The V segment lost 1 base and the J segment 6 bases; nucleotides outside the gene matches: 0. The CDR3 covers 13 residues. The germline V gene encodes CDR1 SGHNT and CDR2 YYREEE (reference sequence). Filled out from reference TRBV5-4 and TRBJ2-1, the complete variable domain reads ETGVTQSPTHLIKTRGQQVTLRCSSQSGHNTVSWYQQALGQGPQFIFQYYREEENGRGNFPPRFSGLQFPNYSSELNVNALELDDSALYLCASSLTGGNEQFFGPGTRLTVL.